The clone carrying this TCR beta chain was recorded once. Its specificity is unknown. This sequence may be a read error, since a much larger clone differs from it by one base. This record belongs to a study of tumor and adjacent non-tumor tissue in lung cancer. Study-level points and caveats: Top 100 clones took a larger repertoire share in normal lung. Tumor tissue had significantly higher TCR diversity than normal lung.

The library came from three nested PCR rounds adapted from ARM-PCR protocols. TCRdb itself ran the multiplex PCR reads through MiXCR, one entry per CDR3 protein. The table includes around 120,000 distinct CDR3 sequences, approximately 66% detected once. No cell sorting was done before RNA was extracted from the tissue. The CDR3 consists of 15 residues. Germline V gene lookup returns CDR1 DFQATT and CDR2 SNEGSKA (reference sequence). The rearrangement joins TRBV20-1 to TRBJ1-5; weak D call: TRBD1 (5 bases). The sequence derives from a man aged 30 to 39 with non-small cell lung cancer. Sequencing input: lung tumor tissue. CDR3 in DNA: TGCAGTGCTAGATCCACGACAGTTAGCAGTCAGCCCCAGCATTTT. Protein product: CSARSTTVSSQPQHF.